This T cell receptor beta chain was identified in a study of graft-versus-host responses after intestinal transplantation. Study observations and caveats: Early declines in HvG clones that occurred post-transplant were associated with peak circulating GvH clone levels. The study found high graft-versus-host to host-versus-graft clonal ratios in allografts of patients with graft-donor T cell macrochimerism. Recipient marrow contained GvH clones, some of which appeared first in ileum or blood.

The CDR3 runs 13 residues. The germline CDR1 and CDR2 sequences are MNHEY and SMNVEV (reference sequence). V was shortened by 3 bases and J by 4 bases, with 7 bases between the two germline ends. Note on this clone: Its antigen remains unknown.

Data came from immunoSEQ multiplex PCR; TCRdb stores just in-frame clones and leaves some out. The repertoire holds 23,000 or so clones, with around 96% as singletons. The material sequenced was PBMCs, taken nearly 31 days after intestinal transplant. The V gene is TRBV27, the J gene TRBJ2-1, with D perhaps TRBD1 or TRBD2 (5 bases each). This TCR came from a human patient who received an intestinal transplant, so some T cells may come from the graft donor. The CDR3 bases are TGTGCCAGCAGTTTCAGGGAGTACAATGAGCAGTTCTTC. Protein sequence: CASSFREYNEQFF.